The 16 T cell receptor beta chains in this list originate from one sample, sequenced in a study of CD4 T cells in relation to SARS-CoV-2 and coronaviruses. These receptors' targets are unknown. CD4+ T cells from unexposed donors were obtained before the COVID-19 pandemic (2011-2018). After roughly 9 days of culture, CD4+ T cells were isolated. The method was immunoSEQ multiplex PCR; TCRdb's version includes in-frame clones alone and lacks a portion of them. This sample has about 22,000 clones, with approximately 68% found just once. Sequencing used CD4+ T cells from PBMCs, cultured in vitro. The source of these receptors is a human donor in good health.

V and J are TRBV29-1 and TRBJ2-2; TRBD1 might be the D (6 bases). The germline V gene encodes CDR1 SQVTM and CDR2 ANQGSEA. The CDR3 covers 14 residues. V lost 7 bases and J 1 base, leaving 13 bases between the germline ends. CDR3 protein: CSALLQGNTGELFF. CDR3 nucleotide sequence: TGCAGCGCCCTATTACAGGGGAACACCGGGGAGCTGTTTTTT.

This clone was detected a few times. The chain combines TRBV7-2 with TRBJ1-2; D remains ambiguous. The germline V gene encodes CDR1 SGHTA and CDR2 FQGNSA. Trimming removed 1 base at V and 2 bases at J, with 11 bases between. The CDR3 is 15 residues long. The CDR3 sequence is CASSLGGEANYGYTF. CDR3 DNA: TGTGCCAGCAGCTTAGGGGGAGAGGCCAACTATGGCTACACCTTC.

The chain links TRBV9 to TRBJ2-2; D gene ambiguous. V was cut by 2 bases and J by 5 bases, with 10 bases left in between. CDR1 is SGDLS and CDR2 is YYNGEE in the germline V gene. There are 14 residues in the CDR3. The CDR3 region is CASSVPPRTGELFF. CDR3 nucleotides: TGTGCCAGCAGCGTCCCCCCGCGGACCGGGGAGCTGTTTTTT. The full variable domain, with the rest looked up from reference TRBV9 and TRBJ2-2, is DSGVTQTPKHLITATGQRVTLRCSPRSGDLSVYWYQQSLDQGLQFLIQYYNGEERAKGNILERFSAQQFPDLHSELNLSSLELGDSALYFCASSVPPRTGELFFGEGSRLTVL.

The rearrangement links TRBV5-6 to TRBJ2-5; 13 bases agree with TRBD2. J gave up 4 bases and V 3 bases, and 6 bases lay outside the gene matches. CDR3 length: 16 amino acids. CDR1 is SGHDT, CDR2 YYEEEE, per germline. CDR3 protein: CASSSTSGRALETQYF. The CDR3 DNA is TGTGCCAGCAGCTCCACTAGCGGGAGGGCTTTAGAGACCCAGTACTTC.

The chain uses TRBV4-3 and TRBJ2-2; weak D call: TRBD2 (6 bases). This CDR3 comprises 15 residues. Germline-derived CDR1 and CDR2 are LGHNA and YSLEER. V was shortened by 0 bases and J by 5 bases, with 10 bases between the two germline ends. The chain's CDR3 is CASSQDNGGTGELFF. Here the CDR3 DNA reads TGCGCCAGCAGCCAAGACAACGGAGGGACCGGGGAGCTGTTTTTT.

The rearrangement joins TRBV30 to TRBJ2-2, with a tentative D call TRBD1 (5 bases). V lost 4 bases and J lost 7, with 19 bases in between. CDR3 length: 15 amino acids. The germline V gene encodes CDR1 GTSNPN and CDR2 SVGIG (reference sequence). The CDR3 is CAWKPGKHWGGELFF. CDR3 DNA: TGTGCCTGGAAACCAGGGAAACATTGGGGCGGGGAGCTGTTTTTT.

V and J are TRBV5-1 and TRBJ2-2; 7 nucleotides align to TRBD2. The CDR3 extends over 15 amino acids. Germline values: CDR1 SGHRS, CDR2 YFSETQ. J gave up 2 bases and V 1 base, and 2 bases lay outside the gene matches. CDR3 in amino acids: CASSLSSGNTGELFF. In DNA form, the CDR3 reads TGCGCCAGCAGCTTGTCTAGCGGCAACACCGGGGAGCTGTTTTTT.

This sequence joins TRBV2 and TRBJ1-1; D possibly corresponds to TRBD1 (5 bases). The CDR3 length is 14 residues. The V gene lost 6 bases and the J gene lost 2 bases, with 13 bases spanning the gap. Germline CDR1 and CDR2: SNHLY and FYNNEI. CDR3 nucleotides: TGTGCCAGCAGATCTTCGGGGGAAAACACTGAAGCTTTCTTT. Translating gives CASRSSGENTEAFF.

The CDR3 loop reads CASRATVNTEAFF. The CDR3 DNA is TGTGCCAGCAGAGCGACAGTGAACACTGAAGCTTTCTTT. The chain employs TRBV3-1 (or the pseudogene TRBV3-2) and TRBJ1-1; the D gene is possibly TRBD1 (5 bases). Germline V gene lookup returns CDR1 LGHDT and CDR2 YNNKEL (reference sequence). This CDR3 is built from 13 residues. V was trimmed by 6 bases and J by 0 bases, leaving 8 bases between them.

For the CDR3, the DNA is TGTGCCAGCAGCCACCAAGGGGGGAGTAACAGGGGTTGCAATCAGCCCCAGCATTTT. Protein sequence: CASSHQGGSNRGCNQPQHF. V gene TRBV3-1 (or the pseudogene TRBV3-2) combines with J gene TRBJ1-5; 7 nucleotides agree with TRBD1. Germline V gene data show CDR1 as LGHDT and CDR2 as YNNKEL (reference sequence). This CDR3 comprises 19 residues. Trimming at V came to 3 bases and at J to 2 bases, leaving 16 bases not matched to a gene.

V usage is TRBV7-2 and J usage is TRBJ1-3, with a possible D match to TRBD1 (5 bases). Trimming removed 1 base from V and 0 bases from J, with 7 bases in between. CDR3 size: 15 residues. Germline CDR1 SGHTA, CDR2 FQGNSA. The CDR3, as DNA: TGTGCCAGCAGCTTAGGGGACTTCTCTGGAAACACCATATATTTT. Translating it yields CASSLGDFSGNTIYF.

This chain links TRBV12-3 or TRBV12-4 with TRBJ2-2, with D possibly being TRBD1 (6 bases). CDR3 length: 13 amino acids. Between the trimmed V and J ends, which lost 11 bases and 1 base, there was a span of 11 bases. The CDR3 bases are TGTGCCGGTAGGGGACAGAACACCGGGGAGCTGTTTTTT. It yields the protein CAGRGQNTGELFF.

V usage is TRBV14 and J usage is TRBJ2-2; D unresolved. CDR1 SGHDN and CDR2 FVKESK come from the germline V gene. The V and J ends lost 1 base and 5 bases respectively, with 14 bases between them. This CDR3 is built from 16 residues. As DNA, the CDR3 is TGTGCCAGCAGCCAAGCGATGCCAGGACCTACCGGGGAGCTGTTTTTT. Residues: CASSQAMPGPTGELFF.

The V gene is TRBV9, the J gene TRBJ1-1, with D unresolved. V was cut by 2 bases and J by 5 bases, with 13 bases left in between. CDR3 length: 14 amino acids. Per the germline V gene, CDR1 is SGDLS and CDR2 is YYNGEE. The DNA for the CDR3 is TGTGCCAGCAGCGTCGGGCCATGGGAAACTGAAGCTTTCTTT. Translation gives CASSVGPWETEAFF.

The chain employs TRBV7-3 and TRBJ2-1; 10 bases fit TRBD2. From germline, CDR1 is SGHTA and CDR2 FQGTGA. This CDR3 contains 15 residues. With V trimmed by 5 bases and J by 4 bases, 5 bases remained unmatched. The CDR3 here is CASSPGTSEYNEQFF. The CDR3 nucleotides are TGTGCCAGCAGCCCCGGGACTAGCGAGTACAATGAGCAGTTCTTC.

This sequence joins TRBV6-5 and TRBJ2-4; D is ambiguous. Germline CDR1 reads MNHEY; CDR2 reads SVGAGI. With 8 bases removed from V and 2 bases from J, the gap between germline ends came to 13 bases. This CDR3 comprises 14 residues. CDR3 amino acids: CASCFLNTKNIQYF. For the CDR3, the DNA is TGTGCCAGCTGTTTCCTAAATACCAAAAACATTCAGTACTTC.